Following are 8 T cell receptor beta chains from one sample sequenced in a study of T cells in Graves' hyperthyroidism and ophthalmopathy. RNA transcripts provided the source from which TCR beta CDR3 regions were amplified. HTBI primers drove first-round RT-PCR of the TCR CDR3. In TCRdb, the multiplex PCR reads were re-called with MiXCR into one record per CDR3 protein. The sample has 500,000 or so distinct CDR3 sequences, 15% to 20% seen once. Sequenced: blood. These receptors were collected from a woman aged 18-29 years with Graves' ophthalmopathy.

This clonotype was picked up many times. The chain uses TRBV28 and TRBJ2-5, with D possibly being TRBD1 or TRBD2 (6 bases each). V was clipped by 7 bases and J by 5 bases, with 17 bases between them. The CDR3 consists of 14 residues. Germline assignment: CDR1 MDHEN and CDR2 SYDVKM. CDR3 coding DNA: TGTGCCAGCATTTCCTCGGGGGCTGGGGAGACCCAGTACTTC. Amino acid sequence: CASISSGAGETQYF.

This clonotype occurred many times. This chain connects TRBV15 to TRBJ1-1, with 8 nucleotides matching TRBD1. The CDR3 loop spans 17 amino acids. Looked up from germline, CDR1 is LNHNV and CDR2 is YYDKDF (reference sequence). Losses at the gene ends were 2 bases for V and 1 base for J; bases not matched to a gene: 9. DNA of the CDR3: TGTGCCACCAGCAGACCCAGCCCAGGGGGCCGGAACACTGAAGCTTTCTTT. It yields the protein CATSRPSPGGRNTEAFF.

The chain links TRBV19 to TRBJ1-5; D gene uncertain. This CDR3 spans 11 amino acids. Per germline, CDR1 LNHDA and CDR2 SQIVND (reference sequence). Trimming shortened V by 6 bases and J by 9 bases, and 9 bases separated the two germline ends. CDR3 DNA: TGTGCCAGTAGCGCCCCAGGGCCCCAGCATTTT. It translates to CASSAPGPQHF.

This clonotype was observed at least ten times. The chain is built from TRBV20-1 and TRBJ1-1, with 8 bases matching TRBD1. The CDR3 is 16 amino acids. Germline CDR1 DFQATT, CDR2 SNEGSKA (reference sequence). V lost 1 base, J lost 1 base, and 8 bases stayed unmatched. As DNA, the CDR3 is TGCAGTGCTAGAGTTGTGGGACAGGCGAAGAACACTGAAGCTTTCTTT. This codes for CSARVVGQAKNTEAFF.

This clonotype was observed many times. The chain joins TRBV2 to TRBJ1-1; 10 nucleotides line up with TRBD1. V lost 8 bases to trimming and J lost 5 bases; unmatched junction nucleotides: 11. The germline V gene has CDR1 SNHLY and CDR2 FYNNEI. This CDR3 region has 15 residues. CDR3 bases: TGTGCCAGCGCGCAGGGACAGGGGTTGGAAACTGAAGCTTTCTTT. Its protein is CASAQGQGLETEAFF. The full variable domain, completed using reference TRBV2 and TRBJ1-1, is EPEVTQTPSHQVTQMGQEVILRCVPISNHLYFYWYRQILGQKVEFLVSFYNNEISEKSEIFDDQFSVERPDGSNFTLKIRSTKLEDSAMYFCASAQGQGLETEAFFGQGTRLTVV.

In this sample, this clonotype turned up a few times. This chain uses TRBV9 with TRBJ2-1; 11 bases fit TRBD2. Germline V gene lookup returns CDR1 SGDLS and CDR2 YYNGEE. The CDR3 consists of 15 residues. The junction had 4 bases not matched to a gene; V was cut back by 4 bases and J by 4 bases. CDR3 sequence (DNA): TGTGCCAGCAGCATGGGACTAGCGGTATACAATGAGCAGTTCTTC. Translating gives CASSMGLAVYNEQFF.

Only a few counts were recorded for this clonotype. The V gene is TRBV20-1, the J gene TRBJ2-1; 7 nucleotides agree with TRBD1. V gave up 3 bases and J gave up 4 bases; unmatched junction bases: 18. Germline assignment: CDR1 DFQATT and CDR2 SNEGSKA (reference sequence). There are 18 residues in the CDR3. The CDR3 loop is CSARERGQDRYIYNEQFF. DNA of the CDR3: TGCAGTGCTAGGGAACGCGGACAGGATAGGTATATTTACAATGAGCAGTTCTTC.

This clonotype was seen more than once but under ten times. The chain couples TRBV28 to TRBJ2-2; 7 bases match TRBD2. The germline CDR1 and CDR2 sequences are MDHEN and SYDVKM. V lost 8 bases to trimming and J lost 5 bases; unmatched junction nucleotides: 5. This CDR3 spans 13 amino acids. Here the CDR3 reads CASWREGTGELFF. CDR3 DNA: TGTGCCAGCTGGAGGGAGGGTACCGGGGAGCTGTTTTTT.